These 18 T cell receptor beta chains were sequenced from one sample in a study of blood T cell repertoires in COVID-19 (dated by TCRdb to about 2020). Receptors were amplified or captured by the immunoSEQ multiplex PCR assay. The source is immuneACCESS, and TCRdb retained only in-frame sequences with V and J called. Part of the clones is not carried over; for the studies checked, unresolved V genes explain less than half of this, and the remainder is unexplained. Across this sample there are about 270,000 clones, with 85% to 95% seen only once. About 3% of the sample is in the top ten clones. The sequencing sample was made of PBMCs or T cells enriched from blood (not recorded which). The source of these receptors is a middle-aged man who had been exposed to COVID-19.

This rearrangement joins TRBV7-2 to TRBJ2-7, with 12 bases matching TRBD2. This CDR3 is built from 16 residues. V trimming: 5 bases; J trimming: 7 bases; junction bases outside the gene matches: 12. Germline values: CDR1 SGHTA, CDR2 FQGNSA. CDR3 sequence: CASSKISGLAGWEQYF. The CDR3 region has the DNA TGTGCCAGCAGCAAGATATCGGGACTAGCGGGCTGGGAGCAGTACTTC. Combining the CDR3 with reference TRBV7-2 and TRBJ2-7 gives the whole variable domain GAGVSQSPSNKVTEKGKDVELRCDPISGHTALYWYRQSLGQGLEFLIYFQGNSAPDKSGLPSDRFSAERTGGSVSTLTIQRTQQEDSAVYLCASSKISGLAGWEQYFGPGTRLTVT.

The CDR3 loop reads CASSVFWGRGETQYF. The CDR3 coding sequence is TGTGCCAGCAGCGTATTTTGGGGGCGCGGGGAGACCCAGTACTTC. The V and J genes are TRBV9 and TRBJ2-5, with D maybe TRBD1 (6 bases). Trimming took off 1 base at V and 5 bases at J, with 15 bases between the two ends. Per the germline V gene, CDR1 is SGDLS and CDR2 is YYNGEE. This CDR3 comprises 15 residues.

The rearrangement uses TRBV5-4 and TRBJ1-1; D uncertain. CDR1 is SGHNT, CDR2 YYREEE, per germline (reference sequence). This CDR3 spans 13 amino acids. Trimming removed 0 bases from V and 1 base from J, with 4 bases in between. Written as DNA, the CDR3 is TGTGCCAGCAGCTTGGACTCGAACACTGAAGCTTTCTTT. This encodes CASSLDSNTEAFF.

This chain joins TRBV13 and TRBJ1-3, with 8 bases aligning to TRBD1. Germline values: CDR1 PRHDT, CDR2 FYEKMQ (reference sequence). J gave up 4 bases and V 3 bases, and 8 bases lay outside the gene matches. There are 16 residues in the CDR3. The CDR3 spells CASSFTLTGAGNTIYF. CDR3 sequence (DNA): TGTGCCAGCAGCTTTACCCTGACAGGGGCCGGAAACACCATATATTTT.

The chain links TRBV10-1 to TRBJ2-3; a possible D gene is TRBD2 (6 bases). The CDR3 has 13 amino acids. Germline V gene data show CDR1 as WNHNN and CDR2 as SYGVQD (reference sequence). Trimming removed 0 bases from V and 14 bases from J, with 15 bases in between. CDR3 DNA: TGCGCCAGCAGTGAGTCGGCTAGCGCTGTTCGGTATTTT. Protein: CASSESASAVRYF.

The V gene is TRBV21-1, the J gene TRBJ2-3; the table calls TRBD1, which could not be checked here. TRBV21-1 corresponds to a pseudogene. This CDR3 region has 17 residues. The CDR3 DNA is TGTGCCAGCAGCAAAGTCCAAAAGGACACTAGCACAGATACGCAGTATTTT. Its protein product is CASSKVQKDTSTDTQYF.

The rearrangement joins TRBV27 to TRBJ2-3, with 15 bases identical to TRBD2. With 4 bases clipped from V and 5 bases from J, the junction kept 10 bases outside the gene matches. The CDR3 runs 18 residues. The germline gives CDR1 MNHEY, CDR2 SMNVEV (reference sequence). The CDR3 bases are TGTGCCAGCAGTTCCACGGGACTAGCGGGAGGAAGGAGAGATACGCAGTATTTT. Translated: CASSSTGLAGGRRDTQYF.

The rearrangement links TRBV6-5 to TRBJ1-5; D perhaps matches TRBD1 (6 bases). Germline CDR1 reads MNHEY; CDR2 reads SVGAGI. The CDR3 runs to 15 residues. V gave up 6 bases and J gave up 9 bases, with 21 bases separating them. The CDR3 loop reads CASSQAGDTPRPQHF. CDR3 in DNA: TGTGCCAGCAGCCAAGCCGGGGACACCCCCAGGCCCCAGCATTTT.

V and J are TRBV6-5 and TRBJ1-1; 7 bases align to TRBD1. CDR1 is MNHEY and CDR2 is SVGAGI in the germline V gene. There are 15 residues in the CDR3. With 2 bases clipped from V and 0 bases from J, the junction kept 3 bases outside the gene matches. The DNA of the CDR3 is TGTGCCAGCAGTTACCAGACAGGGATGAACACTGAAGCTTTCTTT. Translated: CASSYQTGMNTEAFF.

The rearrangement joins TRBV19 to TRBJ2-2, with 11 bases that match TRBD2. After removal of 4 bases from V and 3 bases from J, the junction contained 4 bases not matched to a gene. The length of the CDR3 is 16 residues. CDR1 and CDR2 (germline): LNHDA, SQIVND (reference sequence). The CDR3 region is CASSTRLAGYTGELFF. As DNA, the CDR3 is TGTGCCAGTAGTACCCGACTAGCGGGGTACACCGGGGAGCTGTTTTTT. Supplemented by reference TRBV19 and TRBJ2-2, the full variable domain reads DGGITQSPKYLFRKEGQNVTLSCEQNLNHDAMYWYRQDPGQGLRLIYYSQIVNDFQKGDIAEGYSVSREKKESFPLTVTSAQKNPTAFYLCASSTRLAGYTGELFFGEGSRLTVL.

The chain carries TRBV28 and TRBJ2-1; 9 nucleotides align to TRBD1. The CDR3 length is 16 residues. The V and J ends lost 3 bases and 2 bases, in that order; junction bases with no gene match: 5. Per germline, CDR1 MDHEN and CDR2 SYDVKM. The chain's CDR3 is CASSLSGQGTYNEQFF. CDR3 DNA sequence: TGTGCCAGCAGTTTGTCAGGACAGGGGACCTACAATGAGCAGTTCTTC.

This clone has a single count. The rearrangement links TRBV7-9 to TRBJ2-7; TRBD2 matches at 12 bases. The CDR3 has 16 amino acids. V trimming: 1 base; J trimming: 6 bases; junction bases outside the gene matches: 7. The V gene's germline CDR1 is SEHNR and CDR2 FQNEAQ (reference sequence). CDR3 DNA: TGTGCCAGCAGCTTAGTCCCTAGCGGGAGGGCCCTCGAGCAGTACTTC. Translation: CASSLVPSGRALEQYF.

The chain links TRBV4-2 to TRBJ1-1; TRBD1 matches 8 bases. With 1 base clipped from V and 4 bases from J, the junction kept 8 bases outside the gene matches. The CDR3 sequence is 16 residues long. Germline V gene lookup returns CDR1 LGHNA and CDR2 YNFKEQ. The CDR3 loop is CASSQALQGAGTEAFF. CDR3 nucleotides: TGTGCCAGCAGCCAAGCCCTCCAGGGGGCGGGCACTGAAGCTTTCTTT.

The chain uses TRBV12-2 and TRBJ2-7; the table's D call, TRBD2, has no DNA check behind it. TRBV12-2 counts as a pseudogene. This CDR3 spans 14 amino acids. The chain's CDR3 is CASRLAGIAGEQYF. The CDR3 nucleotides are TGTGCAAGTCGCTTAGCCGGTATCGCTGGCGAGCAGTACTTC.

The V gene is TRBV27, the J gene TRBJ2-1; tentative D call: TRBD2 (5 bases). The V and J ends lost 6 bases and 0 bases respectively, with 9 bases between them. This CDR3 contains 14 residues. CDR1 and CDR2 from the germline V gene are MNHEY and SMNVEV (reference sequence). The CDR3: CASRWESSYNEQFF. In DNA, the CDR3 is TGTGCCAGCAGATGGGAGAGCTCCTACAATGAGCAGTTCTTC.

In nucleotides, the CDR3 is TGTGCCAGTCGATTAGCGGGAGGAGGGGGTACGCAGTATTTT. It codes for CASRLAGGGGTQYF. The V gene is TRBV6-6, the J gene TRBJ2-3, with 10 bases lining up with TRBD2. Per the germline V gene, CDR1 is MNHNY and CDR2 is SVGAGI (reference sequence). The CDR3 consists of 14 residues. V dropped 9 bases and J dropped 8; count of bases not matched to a gene: 11.

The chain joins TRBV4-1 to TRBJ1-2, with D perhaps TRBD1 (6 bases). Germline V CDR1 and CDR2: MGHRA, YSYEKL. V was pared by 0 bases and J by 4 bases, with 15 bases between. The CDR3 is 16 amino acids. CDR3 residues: CASSQDETGFSYGYTF. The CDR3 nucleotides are TGCGCCAGCAGCCAAGACGAAACAGGGTTTTCCTATGGCTACACCTTC.

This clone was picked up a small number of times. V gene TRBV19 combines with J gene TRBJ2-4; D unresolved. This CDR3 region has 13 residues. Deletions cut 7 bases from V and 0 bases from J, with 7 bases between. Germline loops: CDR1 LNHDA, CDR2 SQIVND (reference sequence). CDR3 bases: TGTGCCAGTACTACCTCAGCCAAAAACATTCAGTACTTC. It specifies CASTTSAKNIQYF.